Listed here are 14 T cell receptor beta chains from one sample, sequenced in a study of shared clonotypes between healthy human individuals (dated by TCRdb to 2018 to 2021). Library preparation was by the immunoSEQ multiplex PCR assay. TCRdb carries this immuneACCESS record with in-frame sequences only. Its versions omit some clonotypes, under half of them owing to an unresolved V gene in the studies checked, with the rest unexplained. The sample table shows some 2 million clones, and roughly 95% are seen once. The leading ten clones occupy about 0.13% of the sample. Sequenced sample: naive CD4+ T cells sorted from blood. The cell subset or site label here, explained by the study, means: CD45RA+ positively selected. The receptors were gathered from a young man in good health.

CDR3 DNA sequence: TGTGCCAGCGGCTATCTAGCGGGAGTTCTTAATGAGCAGTTCTTC. This codes for CASGYLAGVLNEQFF. This chain links TRBV2 with TRBJ2-1; TRBD2 matches at 10 bases. Germline CDR1 is SNHLY and CDR2 is FYNNEI. Trimming removed 8 bases from V and 7 bases from J; junction bases left unmatched: 11. This CDR3 is 15 amino acids long.

The J gene is TRBJ2-1, the V gene TRBV30, with TRBD2 as a possible D gene (6 bases). The germline V and J ends were trimmed by 5 bases and 1 base, with 15 bases remaining between them. The germline V gene encodes CDR1 GTSNPN and CDR2 SVGIG (reference sequence). The CDR3 is 15 amino acids. This chain's CDR3 is CAWDGGSGSYNEQFF. CDR3 DNA sequence: TGTGCCTGGGATGGGGGTAGCGGTTCCTACAATGAGCAGTTCTTC.

Worth noting for this clone: The same CDR3 can be traced to other DNA sequences in this sample. The genes are TRBV5-1 and TRBJ2-2, with TRBD1 as a possible D gene (5 bases). The CDR3 is 15 residues long. The V gene lost 5 bases and the J gene lost 0 bases, with 11 bases spanning the gap. Germline V gene sequence: CDR1 SGHRS, CDR2 YFSETQ. CDR3 DNA: TGCGCCAGCAGTCCTGACAGACCGAACACCGGGGAGCTGTTTTTT. Residues: CASSPDRPNTGELFF.

The J gene is TRBJ2-1, the V gene TRBV10-1, with TRBD1 identical over 7 bases. Looked up from germline, CDR1 is WNHNN and CDR2 is SYGVQD (reference sequence). The CDR3 length is 15 residues. The J segment lost 0 bases and the V segment lost 8 bases, leaving 7 bases of the junction unmatched. CDR3: CASHLRTGSYNEQFF. The CDR3 DNA follows: TGCGCCAGCCACCTCCGGACAGGCTCCTACAATGAGCAGTTCTTC.

The genes are TRBV6-5 and TRBJ1-2; 10 bases are a match to TRBD1. The CDR3 has 15 residues. With V trimmed by 5 bases and J by 3 bases, 6 bases remained unmatched. The V gene's germline CDR1 is MNHEY and CDR2 SVGAGI. The CDR3 reads CASSPDRGMYYGYTF. The CDR3, as DNA: TGTGCCAGCAGTCCGGACAGGGGGATGTACTATGGCTACACCTTC.

This sequence joins TRBV5-1 and TRBJ1-1, with D possibly matching TRBD1 (5 bases). The CDR3 totals 14 residues. The germline gives CDR1 SGHRS, CDR2 YFSETQ. V dropped 0 bases and J dropped 6 bases, with 12 bases sitting between them. For the CDR3, the DNA is TGCGCCAGCAGCTTGGACCCAAGGGGCCCTGAAGCTTTCTTT. As protein: CASSLDPRGPEAFF.

The CDR3, as DNA: TGTGCCAGCAGTGAAACTTTGGACAGGGTGGCAATGAACACTGAAGCTTTCTTT. This codes for CASSETLDRVAMNTEAFF. V gene TRBV2 combines with J gene TRBJ1-1; 8 positions match TRBD1. The CDR3 is 18 amino acids. Germline V gives CDR1 SNHLY, CDR2 FYNNEI. Unmatched junction bases numbered 11, after V lost 2 bases and J lost 0 bases.

J is TRBJ2-7 and V is TRBV5-6, with 7 bases identical to TRBD2. CDR3 length equals 16 residues. Trimming at V came to 0 bases and at J to 2 bases, leaving 8 bases not matched to a gene. Germline V gene sequence: CDR1 SGHDT, CDR2 YYEEEE. Written as DNA, the CDR3 is TGTGCCAGCAGCTTGGAGATGGCGGGGGAACCCTACGAGCAGTACTTC. It translates to CASSLEMAGEPYEQYF.

This rearrangement joins TRBV5-1 to TRBJ2-7; TRBD2 is a possible D gene (5 bases). V lost 5 bases, J lost 1 base, and 7 bases lay in between. The CDR3 loop spans 12 amino acids. Germline V gene data show CDR1 as SGHRS and CDR2 as YFSETQ. CDR3 in amino acids: CASREDSYEQYF. DNA for the CDR3: TGCGCCAGCAGGGAGGATTCCTACGAGCAGTACTTC.

The chain links TRBV10-3 to TRBJ1-4; D gene uncertain. Trimming stripped 0 bases from V and 7 bases from J, with 6 bases between. This CDR3 region has 13 residues. Germline CDR1 is ENHRY and CDR2 is SYGVKD. CDR3 protein: CAISESRVEKLFF. DNA for the CDR3: TGTGCCATCAGTGAGTCGAGGGTTGAAAAACTGTTTTTT.

With regard to this clone: This sample includes further DNA sequences coding for the same CDR3. V and J are TRBV5-1 and TRBJ1-4, with 9 bases that match TRBD1. V gave up 4 bases and J gave up 8 bases; unmatched junction bases: 6. This CDR3 has 14 residues. CDR1 is SGHRS, CDR2 YFSETQ, per germline. CDR3 in amino acids: CASSPGQGVEKLFF. The CDR3 nucleotides are TGCGCCAGCAGCCCGGGACAGGGTGTCGAAAAACTGTTTTTT.

This sequence joins TRBV2 and TRBJ2-3; 8 bases match TRBD1. This CDR3 contains 14 residues. Germline CDR1 SNHLY, CDR2 FYNNEI. Unmatched junction bases numbered 10, after V lost 11 bases and J lost 3 bases. The CDR3 DNA reads as TGTGCCGCAAGACAGGGGTTAAGGACAGATACGCAGTATTTT. As protein: CAARQGLRTDTQYF. The full variable domain, its missing parts supplied by reference TRBV2 and TRBJ2-3, is EPEVTQTPSHQVTQMGQEVILRCVPISNHLYFYWYRQILGQKVEFLVSFYNNEISEKSEIFDDQFSVERPDGSNFTLKIRSTKLEDSAMYFCAARQGLRTDTQYFGPGTRLTVL.

The chain has TRBV19 and TRBJ2-1, with 12 positions matching TRBD2. With V trimmed by 6 bases and J by 5 bases, 11 bases remained unmatched. The CDR3 covers 17 residues. Germline CDR1 LNHDA, CDR2 SQIVND (reference sequence). The CDR3 DNA reads TGTGCCAGTAGCCGACTGACTAGCGGGAGCGACCACAATGAGCAGTTCTTC. As protein: CASSRLTSGSDHNEQFF.

The chain recombines TRBV5-1 with TRBJ1-6; a possible D gene is TRBD1 (5 bases). This CDR3 spans 15 amino acids. In germline, CDR1 is SGHRS, CDR2 YFSETQ. V dropped 4 bases and J dropped 7 bases, with 15 bases sitting between them. The CDR3 DNA reads TGCGCCAGCAGCCAACTTGAGCACAGGAATTCACCCCTCCACTTT. Translation: CASSQLEHRNSPLHF.